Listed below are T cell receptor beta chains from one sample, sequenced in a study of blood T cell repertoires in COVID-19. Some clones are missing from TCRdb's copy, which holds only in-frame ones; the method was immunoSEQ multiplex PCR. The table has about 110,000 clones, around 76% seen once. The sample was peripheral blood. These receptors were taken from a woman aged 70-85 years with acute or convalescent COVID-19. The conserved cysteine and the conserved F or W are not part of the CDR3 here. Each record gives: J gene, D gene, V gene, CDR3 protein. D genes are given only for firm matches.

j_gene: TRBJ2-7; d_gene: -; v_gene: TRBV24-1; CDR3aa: ATSDSYEQY
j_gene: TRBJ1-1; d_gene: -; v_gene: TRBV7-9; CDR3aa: ASSLSQGNTEAF
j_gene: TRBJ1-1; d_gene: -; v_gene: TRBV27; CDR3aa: ASSLFSGYSPNTEAF
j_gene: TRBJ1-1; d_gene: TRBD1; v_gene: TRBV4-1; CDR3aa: ASSQVAGQGLLNTEAF
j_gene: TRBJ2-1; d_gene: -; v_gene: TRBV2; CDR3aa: ASSEGFRFYNEQF
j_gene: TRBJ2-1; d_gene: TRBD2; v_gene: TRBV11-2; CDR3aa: ASSRGGGNEQF
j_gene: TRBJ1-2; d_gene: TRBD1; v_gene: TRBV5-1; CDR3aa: ASSPGDRGSGYT
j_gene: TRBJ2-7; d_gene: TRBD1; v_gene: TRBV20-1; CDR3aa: SAGDRYEQY
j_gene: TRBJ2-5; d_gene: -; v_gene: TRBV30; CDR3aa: AWSVGAGQSSAETQY
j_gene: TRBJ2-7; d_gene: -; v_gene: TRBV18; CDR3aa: ASSAGSNYEQY
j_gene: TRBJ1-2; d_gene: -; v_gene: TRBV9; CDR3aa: ASSADSYGYT
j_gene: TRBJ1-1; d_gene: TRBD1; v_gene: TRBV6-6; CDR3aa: ASSQARDRGEAF
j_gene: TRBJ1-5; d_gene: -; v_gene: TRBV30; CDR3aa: ARLGGRAGNQPQH
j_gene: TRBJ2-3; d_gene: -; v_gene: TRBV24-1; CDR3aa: ATGRGSLADTQY
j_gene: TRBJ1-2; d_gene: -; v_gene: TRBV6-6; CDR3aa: ASSYSAGPGGYT
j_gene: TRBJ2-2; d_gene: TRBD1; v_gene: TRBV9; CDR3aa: ASSERQGATGELF
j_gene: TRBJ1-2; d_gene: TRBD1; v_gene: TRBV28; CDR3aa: ASSTGQNYGYT
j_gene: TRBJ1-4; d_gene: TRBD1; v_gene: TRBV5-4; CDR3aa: ASSLPGQLNEKLF
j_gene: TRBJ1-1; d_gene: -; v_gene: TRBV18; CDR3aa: ASSPLEVVNTEAF
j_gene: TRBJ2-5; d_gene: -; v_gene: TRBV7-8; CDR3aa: ASSSLAVQETQY
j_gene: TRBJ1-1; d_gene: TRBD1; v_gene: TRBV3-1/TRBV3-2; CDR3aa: ASGQTGGASF
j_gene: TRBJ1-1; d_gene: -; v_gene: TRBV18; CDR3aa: ASSQDSQNTEAF
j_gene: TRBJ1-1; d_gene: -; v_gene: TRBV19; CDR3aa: ASSDRLNTEAF
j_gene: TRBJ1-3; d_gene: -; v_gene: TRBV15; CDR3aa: ATSTQRSGNTIY
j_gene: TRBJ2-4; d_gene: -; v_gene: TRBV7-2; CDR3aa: ASSRQGAGDIQY
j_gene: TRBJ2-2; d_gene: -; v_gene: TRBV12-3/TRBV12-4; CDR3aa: ASSPLTGELF
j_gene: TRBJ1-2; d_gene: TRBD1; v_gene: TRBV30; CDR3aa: AFQGSGGSRWGYT
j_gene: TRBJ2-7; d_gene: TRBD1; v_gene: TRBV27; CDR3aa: ASSLQGTGSYEQY
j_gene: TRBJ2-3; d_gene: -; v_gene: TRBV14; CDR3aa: ASSHFDTQY
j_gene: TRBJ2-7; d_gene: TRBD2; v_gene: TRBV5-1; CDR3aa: ASSSGTSGAYEQY
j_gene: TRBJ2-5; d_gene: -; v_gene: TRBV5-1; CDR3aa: ASSSMGAQETQY
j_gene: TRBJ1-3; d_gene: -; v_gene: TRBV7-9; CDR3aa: ASSLDRVGNTIY
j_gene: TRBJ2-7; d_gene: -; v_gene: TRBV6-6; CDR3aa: ASSRLVLGSSYEQY
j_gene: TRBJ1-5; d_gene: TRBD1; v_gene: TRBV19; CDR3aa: ASSIGQGHQPQH
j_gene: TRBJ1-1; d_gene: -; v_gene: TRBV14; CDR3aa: ASSQVLRSSNEAF
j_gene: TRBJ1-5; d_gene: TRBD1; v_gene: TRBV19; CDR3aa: ASSMGTASNQPQH
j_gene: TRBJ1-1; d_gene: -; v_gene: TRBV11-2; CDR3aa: ASSPRTYRNTEAF
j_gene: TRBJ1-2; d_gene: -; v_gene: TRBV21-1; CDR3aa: ASSKAQTGDGYT
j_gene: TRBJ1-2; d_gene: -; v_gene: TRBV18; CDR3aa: ASSQQGYGYT
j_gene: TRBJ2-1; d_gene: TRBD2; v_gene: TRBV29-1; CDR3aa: SVVRSAGGADNEQF
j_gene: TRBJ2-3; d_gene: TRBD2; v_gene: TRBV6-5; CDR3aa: ASTFGAGGLDTQY
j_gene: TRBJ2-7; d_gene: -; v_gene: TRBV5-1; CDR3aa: ASSLAGGHYEQY
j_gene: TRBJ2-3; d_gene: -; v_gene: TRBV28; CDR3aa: ASSPLETDTQY
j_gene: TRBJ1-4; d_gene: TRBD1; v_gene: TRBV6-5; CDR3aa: ASRGTGSQWKLF
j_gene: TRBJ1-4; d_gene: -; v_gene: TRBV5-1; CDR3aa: ASSSRQATNEKLF
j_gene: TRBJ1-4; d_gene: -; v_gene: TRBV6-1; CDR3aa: ASSEFRGMEKLF
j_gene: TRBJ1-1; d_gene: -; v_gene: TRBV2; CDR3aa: ASRRNTEAF
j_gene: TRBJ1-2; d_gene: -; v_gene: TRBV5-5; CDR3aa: ASSQTPIYGYT
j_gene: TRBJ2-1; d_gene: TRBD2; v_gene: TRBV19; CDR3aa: ASSAASGYSYNEQF
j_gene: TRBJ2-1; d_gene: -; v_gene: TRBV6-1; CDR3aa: ASSERQGPSTINNEQF
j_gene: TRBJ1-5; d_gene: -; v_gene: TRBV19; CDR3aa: ASSIDGSQPQH
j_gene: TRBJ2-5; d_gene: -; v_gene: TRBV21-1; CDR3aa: ASSKNRNEETQY
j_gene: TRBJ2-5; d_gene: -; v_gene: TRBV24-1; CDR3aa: ATSDLGGADQETQY
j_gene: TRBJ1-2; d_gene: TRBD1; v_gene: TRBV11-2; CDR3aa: ASSFRQGGRYGYT